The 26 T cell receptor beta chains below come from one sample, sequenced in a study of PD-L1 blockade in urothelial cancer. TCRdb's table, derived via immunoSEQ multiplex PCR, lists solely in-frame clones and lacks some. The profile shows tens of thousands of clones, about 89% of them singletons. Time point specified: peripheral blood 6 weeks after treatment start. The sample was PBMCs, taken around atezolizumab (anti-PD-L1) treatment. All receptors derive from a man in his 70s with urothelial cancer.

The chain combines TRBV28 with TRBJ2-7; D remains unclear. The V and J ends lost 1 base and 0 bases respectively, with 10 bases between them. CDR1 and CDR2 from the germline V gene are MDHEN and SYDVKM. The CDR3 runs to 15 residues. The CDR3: CASSLFTLSSYEQYF. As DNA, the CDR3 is TGTGCCAGCAGTTTATTCACTTTAAGCTCCTACGAGCAGTACTTC. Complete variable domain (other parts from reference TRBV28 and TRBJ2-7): DVKVTQSSRYLVKRTGEKVFLECVQDMDHENMFWYRQDPGLGLRLIYFSYDVKMKEKGDIPEGYSVSREKKERFSLILESASTNQTSMYLCASSLFTLSSYEQYFGPGTRLTVT.

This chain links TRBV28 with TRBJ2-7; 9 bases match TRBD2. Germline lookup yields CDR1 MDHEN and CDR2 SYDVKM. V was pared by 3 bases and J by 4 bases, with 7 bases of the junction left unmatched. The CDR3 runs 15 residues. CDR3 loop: CASSFAAGGIYEQYF. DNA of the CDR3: TGTGCCAGCAGTTTTGCAGCGGGAGGTATATACGAGCAGTACTTC.

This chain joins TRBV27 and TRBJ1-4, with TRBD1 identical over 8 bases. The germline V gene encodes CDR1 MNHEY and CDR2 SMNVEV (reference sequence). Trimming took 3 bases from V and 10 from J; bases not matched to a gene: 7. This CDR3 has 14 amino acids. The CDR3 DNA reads TGTGCCAGCAGTTTGACAGGGGCCTCGCGAAAACTGTTTTTT. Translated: CASSLTGASRKLFF. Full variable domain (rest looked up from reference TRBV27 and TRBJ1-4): EAQVTQNPRYLITVTGKKLTVTCSQNMNHEYMSWYRQDPGLGLRQIYYSMNVEVTDKGDVPEGYKVSRKEKRNFPLILESPSPNQTSLYFCASSLTGASRKLFFGSGTQLSVL.

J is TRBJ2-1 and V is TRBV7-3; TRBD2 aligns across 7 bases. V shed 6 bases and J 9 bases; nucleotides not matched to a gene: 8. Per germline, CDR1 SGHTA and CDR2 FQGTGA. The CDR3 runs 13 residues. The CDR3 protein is CASSSTTSAEQFF. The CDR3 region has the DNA TGTGCCAGCAGTTCCACTACTAGCGCTGAGCAGTTCTTC.

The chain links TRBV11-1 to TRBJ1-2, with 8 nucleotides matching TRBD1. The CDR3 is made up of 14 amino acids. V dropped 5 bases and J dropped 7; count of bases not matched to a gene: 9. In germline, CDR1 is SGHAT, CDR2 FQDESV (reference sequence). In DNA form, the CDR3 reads TGTGCCAGCAGCCCTACCGGACAGGGTCTTGGCTACACCTTC. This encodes CASSPTGQGLGYTF.

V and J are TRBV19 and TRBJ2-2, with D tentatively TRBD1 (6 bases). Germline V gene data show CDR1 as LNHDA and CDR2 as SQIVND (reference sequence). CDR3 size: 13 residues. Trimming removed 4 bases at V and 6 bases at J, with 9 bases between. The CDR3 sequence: CASSTDSPGELFF. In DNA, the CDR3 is TGTGCCAGTAGTACGGACAGTCCCGGGGAGCTGTTTTTT. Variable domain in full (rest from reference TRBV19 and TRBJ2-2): DGGITQSPKYLFRKEGQNVTLSCEQNLNHDAMYWYRQDPGQGLRLIYYSQIVNDFQKGDIAEGYSVSREKKESFPLTVTSAQKNPTAFYLCASSTDSPGELFFGEGSRLTVL.

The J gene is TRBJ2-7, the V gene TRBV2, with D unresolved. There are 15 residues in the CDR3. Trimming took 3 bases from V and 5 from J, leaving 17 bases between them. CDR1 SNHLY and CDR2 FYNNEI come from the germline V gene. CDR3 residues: CASSDVSGQRNEQYF. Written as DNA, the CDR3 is TGTGCCAGCAGTGATGTGAGTGGTCAACGTAACGAGCAGTACTTC. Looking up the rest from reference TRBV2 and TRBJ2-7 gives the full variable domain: EPEVTQTPSHQVTQMGQEVILRCVPISNHLYFYWYRQILGQKVEFLVSFYNNEISEKSEIFDDQFSVERPDGSNFTLKIRSTKLEDSAMYFCASSDVSGQRNEQYFGPGTRLTVT.

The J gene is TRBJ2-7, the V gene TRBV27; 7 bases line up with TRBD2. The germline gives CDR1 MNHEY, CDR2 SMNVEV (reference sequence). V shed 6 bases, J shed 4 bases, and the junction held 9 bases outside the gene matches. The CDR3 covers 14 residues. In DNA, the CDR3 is TGTGCCAGCAGGAGGGAGGGAATCGTTTACGAGCAGTACTTC. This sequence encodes CASRREGIVYEQYF.

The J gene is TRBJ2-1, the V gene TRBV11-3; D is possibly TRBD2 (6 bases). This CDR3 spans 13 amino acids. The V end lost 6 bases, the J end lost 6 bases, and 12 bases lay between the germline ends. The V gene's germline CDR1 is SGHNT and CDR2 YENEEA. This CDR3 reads CASSLASSNEQFF. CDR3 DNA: TGTGCCAGCAGTCTAGCGAGTTCCAATGAGCAGTTCTTC.

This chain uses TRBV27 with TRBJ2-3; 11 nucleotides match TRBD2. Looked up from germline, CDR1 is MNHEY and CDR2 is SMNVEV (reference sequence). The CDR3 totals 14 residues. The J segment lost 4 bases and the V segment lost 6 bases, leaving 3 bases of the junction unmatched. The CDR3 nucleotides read TGTGCCAGCAGACTAGCGGGAGCCCCAGATACGCAGTATTTT. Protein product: CASRLAGAPDTQYF.

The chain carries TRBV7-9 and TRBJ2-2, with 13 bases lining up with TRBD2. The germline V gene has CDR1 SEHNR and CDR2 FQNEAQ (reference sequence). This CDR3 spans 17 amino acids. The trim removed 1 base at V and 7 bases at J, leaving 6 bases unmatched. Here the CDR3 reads CASSLGLAGGGGGELFF. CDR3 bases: TGTGCCAGCAGCTTAGGACTAGCGGGAGGTGGCGGCGGGGAGCTGTTTTTT.

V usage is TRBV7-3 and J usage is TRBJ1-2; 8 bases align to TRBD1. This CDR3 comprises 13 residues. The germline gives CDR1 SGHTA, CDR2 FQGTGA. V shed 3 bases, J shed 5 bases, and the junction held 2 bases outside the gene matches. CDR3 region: CASSLDRDYGYTF. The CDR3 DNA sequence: TGTGCCAGCAGCTTGGACAGGGATTATGGCTACACCTTC.

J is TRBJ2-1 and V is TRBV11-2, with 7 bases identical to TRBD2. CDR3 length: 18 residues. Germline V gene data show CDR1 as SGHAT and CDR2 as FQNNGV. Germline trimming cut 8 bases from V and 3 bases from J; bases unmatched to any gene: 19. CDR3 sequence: CASAGPGGVGRDYNEQFF. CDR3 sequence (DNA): TGTGCCAGCGCAGGACCTGGGGGGGTTGGACGGGACTACAATGAGCAGTTCTTC.

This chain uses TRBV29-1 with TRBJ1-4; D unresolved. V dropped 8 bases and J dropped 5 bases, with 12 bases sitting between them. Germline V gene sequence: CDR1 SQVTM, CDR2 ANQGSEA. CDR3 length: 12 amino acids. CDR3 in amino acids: CSINGENEKLFF. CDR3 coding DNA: TGCAGCATAAACGGAGAGAATGAAAAACTGTTTTTT.

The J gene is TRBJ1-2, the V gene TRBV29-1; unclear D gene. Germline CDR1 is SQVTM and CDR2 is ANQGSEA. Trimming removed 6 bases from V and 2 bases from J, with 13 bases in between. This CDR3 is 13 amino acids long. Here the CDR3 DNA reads TGCAGCGTCGTTTCCTGGGAGAACTATGGCTACACCTTC. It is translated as CSVVSWENYGYTF. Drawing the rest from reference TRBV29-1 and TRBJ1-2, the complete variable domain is SAVISQKPSRDICQRGTSLTIQCQVDSQVTMMFWYRQQPGQSLTLIATANQGSEATYESGFVIDKFPISRPNLTFSTLTVSNMSPEDSSIYLCSVVSWENYGYTFGSGTRLTVV.

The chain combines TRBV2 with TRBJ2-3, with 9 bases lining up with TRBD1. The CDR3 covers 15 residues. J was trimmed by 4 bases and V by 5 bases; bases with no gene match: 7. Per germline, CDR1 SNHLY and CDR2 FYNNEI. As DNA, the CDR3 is TGTGCCAGCAGTTGGACAGGGGTGAGGTCAGATACGCAGTATTTT. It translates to CASSWTGVRSDTQYF.

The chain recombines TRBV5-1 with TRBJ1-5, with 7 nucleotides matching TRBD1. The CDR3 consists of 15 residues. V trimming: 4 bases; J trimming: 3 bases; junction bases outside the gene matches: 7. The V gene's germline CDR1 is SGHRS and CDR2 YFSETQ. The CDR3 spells CASSPGTAFNQPQHF. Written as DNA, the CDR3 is TGCGCCAGCAGCCCAGGGACAGCTTTCAATCAGCCCCAGCATTTT.

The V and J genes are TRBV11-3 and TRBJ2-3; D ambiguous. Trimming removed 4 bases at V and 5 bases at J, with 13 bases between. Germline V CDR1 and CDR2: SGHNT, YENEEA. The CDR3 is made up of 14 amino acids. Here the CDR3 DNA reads TGTGCCAGCAGCTCCCCTCGCAGTGGAGATACGCAGTATTTT. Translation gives CASSSPRSGDTQYF.

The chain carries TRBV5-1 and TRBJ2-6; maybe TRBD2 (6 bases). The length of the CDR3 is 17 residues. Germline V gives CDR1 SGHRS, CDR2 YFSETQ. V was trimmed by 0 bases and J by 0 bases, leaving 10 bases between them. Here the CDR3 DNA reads TGCGCCAGCAGCTTGGAGGGAGCGGGCTCTGGGGCCAACGTCCTGACTTTC. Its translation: CASSLEGAGSGANVLTF.

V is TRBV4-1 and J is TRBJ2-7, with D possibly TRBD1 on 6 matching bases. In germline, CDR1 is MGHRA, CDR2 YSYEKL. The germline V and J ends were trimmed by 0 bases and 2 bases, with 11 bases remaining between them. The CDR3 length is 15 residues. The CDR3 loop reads CASSQERTVPYEQYF. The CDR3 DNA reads TGCGCCAGCAGCCAAGAACGGACAGTTCCCTACGAGCAGTACTTC.

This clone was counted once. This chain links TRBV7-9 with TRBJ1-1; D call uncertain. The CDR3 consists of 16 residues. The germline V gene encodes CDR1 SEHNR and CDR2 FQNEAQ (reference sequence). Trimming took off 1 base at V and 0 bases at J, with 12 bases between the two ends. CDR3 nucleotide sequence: TGTGCCAGCAGCTTAGAGGCGGGGTTCATGAACACTGAAGCTTTCTTT. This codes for CASSLEAGFMNTEAFF.

The CDR3: CASSYSRGGSHEQYF. CDR3 DNA: TGTGCCAGCAGTTACTCGAGGGGGGGGTCCCACGAGCAGTACTTC. The chain joins TRBV6-5 to TRBJ2-7; a weak D match, TRBD2 (7 bases). This CDR3 is built from 15 residues. Trimming removed 0 bases from V and 5 bases from J, with 14 bases in between. CDR1 and CDR2 from the germline V gene are MNHEY and SVGAGI.

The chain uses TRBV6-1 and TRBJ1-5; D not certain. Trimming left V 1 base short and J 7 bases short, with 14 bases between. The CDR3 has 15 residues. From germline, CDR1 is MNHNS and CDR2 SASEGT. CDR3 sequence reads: CASSEEKAGYQPQHF. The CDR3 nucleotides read TGTGCCAGCAGTGAAGAAAAGGCAGGCTACCAGCCCCAGCATTTT.

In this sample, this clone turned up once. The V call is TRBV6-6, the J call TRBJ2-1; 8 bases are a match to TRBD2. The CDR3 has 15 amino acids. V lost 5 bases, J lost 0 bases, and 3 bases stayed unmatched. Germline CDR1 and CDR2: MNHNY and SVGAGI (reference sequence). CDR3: CASSREGRSYNEQFF. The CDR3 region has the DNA TGTGCCAGCAGTCGGGAGGGCCGCTCCTACAATGAGCAGTTCTTC.

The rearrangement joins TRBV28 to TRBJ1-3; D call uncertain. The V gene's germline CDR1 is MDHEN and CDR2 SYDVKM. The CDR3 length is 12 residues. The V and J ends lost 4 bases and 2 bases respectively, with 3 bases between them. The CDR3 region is CASSSAGNTIYF. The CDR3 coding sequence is TGTGCCAGCAGTTCGGCTGGAAACACCATATATTTT.

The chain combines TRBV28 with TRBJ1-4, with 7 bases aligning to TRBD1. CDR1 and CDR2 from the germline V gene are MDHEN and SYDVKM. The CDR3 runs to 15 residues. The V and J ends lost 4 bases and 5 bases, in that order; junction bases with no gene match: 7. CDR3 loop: CASSSGTVGNEKLFF. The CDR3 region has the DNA TGTGCCAGCAGTTCCGGGACAGTGGGAAATGAAAAACTGTTTTTT.